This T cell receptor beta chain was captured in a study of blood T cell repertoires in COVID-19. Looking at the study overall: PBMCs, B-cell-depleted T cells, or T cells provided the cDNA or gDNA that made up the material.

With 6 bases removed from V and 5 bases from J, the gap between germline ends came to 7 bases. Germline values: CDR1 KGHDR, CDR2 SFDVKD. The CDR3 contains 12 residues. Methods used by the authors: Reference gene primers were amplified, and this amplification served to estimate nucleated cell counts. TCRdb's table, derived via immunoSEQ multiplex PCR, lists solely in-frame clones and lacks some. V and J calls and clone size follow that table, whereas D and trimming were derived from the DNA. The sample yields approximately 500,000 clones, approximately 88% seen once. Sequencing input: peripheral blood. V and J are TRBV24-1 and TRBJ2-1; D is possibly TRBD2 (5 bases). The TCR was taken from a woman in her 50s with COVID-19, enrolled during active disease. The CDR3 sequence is CATSPGNNEQFF. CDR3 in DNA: TGTGCCACCAGTCCGGGGAACAATGAGCAGTTCTTC.